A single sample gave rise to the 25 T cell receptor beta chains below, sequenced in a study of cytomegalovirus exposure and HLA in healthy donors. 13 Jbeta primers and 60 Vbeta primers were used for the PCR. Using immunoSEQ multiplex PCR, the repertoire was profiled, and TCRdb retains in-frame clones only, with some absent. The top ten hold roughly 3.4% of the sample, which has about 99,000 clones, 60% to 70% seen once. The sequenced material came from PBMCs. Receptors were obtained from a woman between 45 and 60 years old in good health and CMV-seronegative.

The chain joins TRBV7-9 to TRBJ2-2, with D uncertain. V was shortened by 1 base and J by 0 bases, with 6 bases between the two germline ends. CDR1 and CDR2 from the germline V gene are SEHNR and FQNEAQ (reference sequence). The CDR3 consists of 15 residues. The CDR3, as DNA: TGTGCCAGCAGCTTAGTACTGGCGAACACCGGGGAGCTGTTTTTT. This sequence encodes CASSLVLANTGELFF. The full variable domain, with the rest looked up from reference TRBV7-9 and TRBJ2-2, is DTGVSQNPRHKITKRGQNVTFRCDPISEHNRLYWYRQTLGQGPEFLTYFQNEAQLEKSRLLSDRFSAERPKGSFSTLEIQRTEQGDSAMYLCASSLVLANTGELFFGEGSRLTVL.

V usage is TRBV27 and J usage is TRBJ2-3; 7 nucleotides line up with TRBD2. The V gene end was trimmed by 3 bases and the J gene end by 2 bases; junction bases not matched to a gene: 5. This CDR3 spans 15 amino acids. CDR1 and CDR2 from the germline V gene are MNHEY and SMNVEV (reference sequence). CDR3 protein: CASSFSGLNTDTQYF. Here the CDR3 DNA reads TGTGCCAGCAGTTTTAGCGGGCTTAACACAGATACGCAGTATTTT.

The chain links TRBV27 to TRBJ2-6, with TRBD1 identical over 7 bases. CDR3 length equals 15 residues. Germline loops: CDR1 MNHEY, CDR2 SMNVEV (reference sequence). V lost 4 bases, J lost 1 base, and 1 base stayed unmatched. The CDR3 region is CASSSTGSGANVLTF. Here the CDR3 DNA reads TGTGCCAGCAGTTCGACAGGGTCTGGGGCCAACGTCCTGACTTTC. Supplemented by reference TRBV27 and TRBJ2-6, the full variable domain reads EAQVTQNPRYLITVTGKKLTVTCSQNMNHEYMSWYRQDPGLGLRQIYYSMNVEVTDKGDVPEGYKVSRKEKRNFPLILESPSPNQTSLYFCASSSTGSGANVLTFGAGSRLTVL.

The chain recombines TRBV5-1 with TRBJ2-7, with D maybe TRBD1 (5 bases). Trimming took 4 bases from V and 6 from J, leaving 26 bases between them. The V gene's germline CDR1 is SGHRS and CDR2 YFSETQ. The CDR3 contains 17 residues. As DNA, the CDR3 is TGCGCCAGCAGCCAGGCGTATGGTGGGCCAGGGTCGCGCGAGCAGTACTTC. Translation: CASSQAYGGPGSREQYF. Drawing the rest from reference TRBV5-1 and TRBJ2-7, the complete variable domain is KAGVTQTPRYLIKTRGQQVTLSCSPISGHRSVSWYQQTPGQGLQFLFEYFSETQRNKGNFPGRFSGRQFSNSRSEMNVSTLELGDSALYLCASSQAYGGPGSREQYFGPGTRLTVT.

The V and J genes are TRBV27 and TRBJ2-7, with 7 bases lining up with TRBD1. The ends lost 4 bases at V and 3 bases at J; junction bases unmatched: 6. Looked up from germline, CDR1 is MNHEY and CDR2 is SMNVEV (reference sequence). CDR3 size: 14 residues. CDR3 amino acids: CASSWTGVFYEQYF. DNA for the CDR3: TGTGCCAGCAGTTGGACAGGAGTTTTCTACGAGCAGTACTTC.

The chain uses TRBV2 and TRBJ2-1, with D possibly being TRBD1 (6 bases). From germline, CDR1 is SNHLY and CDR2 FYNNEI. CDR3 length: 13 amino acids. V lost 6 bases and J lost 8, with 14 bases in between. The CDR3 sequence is CASRRDRFDEQFF. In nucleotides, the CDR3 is TGTGCCAGCAGACGCGACAGGTTCGATGAGCAGTTCTTC. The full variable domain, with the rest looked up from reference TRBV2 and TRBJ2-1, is EPEVTQTPSHQVTQMGQEVILRCVPISNHLYFYWYRQILGQKVEFLVSFYNNEISEKSEIFDDQFSVERPDGSNFTLKIRSTKLEDSAMYFCASRRDRFDEQFFGPGTRLTVL.

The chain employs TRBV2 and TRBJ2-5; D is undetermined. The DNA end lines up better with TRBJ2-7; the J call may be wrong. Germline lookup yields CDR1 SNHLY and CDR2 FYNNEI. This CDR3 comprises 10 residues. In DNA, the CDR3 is TGTGCCAGCAGATTCTACGAGCAGTACTTC. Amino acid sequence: CASRFYEQYF.

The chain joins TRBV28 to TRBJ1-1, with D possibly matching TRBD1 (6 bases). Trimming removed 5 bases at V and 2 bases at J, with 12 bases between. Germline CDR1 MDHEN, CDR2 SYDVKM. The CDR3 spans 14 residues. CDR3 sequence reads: CASSTDSINTEAFF. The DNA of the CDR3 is TGTGCCAGCAGTACGGACAGTATTAACACTGAAGCTTTCTTT.

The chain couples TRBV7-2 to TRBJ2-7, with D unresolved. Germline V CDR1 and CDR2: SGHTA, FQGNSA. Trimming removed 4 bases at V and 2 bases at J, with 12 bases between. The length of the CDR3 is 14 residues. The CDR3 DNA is TGTGCCAGCAGCTCCGAATGGTTAGCCTACGAGCAGTACTTC. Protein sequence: CASSSEWLAYEQYF.

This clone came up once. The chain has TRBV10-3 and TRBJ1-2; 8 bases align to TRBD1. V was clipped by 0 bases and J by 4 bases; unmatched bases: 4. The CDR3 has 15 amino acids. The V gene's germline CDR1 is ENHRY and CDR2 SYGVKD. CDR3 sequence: CAISESRTGGYGYTF. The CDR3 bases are TGTGCCATCAGTGAGTCGAGAACAGGGGGCTATGGCTACACCTTC.

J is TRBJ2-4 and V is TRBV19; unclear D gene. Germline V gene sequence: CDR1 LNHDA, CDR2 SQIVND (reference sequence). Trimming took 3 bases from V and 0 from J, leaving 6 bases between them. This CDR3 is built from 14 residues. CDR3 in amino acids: CASSISIAKNIQYF. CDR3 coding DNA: TGTGCCAGTAGTATTTCAATAGCCAAAAACATTCAGTACTTC.

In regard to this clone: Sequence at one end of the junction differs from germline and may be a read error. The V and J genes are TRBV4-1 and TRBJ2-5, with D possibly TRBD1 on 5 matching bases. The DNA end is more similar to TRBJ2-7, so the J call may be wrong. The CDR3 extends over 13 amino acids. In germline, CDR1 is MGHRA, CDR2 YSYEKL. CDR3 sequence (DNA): TGCGCCAGCAGCGAAGACCAGGGCTACGAGCAGTACTTC. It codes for CASSEDQGYEQYF.

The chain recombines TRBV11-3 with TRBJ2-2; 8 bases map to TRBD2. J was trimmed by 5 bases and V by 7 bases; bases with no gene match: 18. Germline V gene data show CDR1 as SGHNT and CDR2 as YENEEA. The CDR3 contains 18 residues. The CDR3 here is CASTSYGRHGRGTGELFF. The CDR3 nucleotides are TGTGCCAGCACCTCATACGGCCGCCACGGGAGGGGGACCGGGGAGCTGTTTTTT.

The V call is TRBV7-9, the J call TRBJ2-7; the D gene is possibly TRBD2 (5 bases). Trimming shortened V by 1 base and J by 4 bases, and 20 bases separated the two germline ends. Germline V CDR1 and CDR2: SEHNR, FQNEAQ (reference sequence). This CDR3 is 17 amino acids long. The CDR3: CASSLGPSASFLYEQYF. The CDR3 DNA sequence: TGTGCCAGCAGCTTAGGTCCGTCGGCTAGCTTCCTTTACGAGCAGTACTTC. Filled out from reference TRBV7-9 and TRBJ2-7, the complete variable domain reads DTGVSQNPRHKITKRGQNVTFRCDPISEHNRLYWYRQTLGQGPEFLTYFQNEAQLEKSRLLSDRFSAERPKGSFSTLEIQRTEQGDSAMYLCASSLGPSASFLYEQYFGPGTRLTVT.

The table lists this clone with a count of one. This chain's CDR3 is CASSLGTEYNSPLHF. CDR3 nucleotides: TGTGCCAGCAGCTTGGGGACAGAGTATAATTCACCCCTCCACTTT. The rearrangement uses TRBV5-8 and TRBJ1-6; possibly TRBD1 for D (6 bases). Trimming removed 0 bases at V and 4 bases at J, with 8 bases between. CDR3 length equals 15 residues. Per germline, CDR1 SGHTS and CDR2 YDEGEE.

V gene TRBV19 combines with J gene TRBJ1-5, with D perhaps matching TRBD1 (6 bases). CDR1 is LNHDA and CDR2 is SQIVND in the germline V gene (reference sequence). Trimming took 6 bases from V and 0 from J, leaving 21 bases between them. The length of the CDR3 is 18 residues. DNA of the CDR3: TGTGCCAGTAGCTTCTCCAACTTGGGGGCTTATAGCAATCAGCCCCAGCATTTT. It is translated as CASSFSNLGAYSNQPQHF.

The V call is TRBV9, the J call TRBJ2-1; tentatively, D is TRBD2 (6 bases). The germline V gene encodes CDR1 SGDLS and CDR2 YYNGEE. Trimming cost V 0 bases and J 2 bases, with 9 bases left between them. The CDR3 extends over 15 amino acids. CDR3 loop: CASSVAGDTYNEQFF. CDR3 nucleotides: TGTGCCAGCAGCGTAGCGGGGGATACCTACAATGAGCAGTTCTTC.

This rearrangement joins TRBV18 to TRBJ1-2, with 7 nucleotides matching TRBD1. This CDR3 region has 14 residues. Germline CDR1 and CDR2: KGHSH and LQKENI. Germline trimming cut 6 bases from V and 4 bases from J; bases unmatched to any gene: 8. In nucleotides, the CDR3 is TGTGCCAGCTCTGAGACAGAGGGGGCCTATGGCTACACCTTC. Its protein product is CASSETEGAYGYTF.

For the CDR3, the DNA is TGTGCCAGCAGCTTGGTCGCTAGCGGGGTGCTCACAGATACGCAGTATTTT. This encodes CASSLVASGVLTDTQYF. The gene calls are TRBV5-5 and TRBJ2-3; 9 bases match TRBD2. CDR1 and CDR2 (germline): SGHKS, YYEKEE (reference sequence). This CDR3 comprises 17 residues. Trimming took 0 bases from V and 2 from J; bases not matched to a gene: 7.

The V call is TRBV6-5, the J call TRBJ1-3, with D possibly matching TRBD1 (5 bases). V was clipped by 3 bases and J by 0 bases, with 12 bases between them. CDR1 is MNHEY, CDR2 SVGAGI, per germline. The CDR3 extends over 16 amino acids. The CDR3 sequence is CASSYRQLFSGNTIYF. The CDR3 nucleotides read TGTGCCAGCAGTTATCGACAGCTTTTCTCTGGAAACACCATATATTTT.

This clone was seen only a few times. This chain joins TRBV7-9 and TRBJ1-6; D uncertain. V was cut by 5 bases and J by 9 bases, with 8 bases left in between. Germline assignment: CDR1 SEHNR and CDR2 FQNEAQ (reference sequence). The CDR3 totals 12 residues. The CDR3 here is CASSPDGSPLHF. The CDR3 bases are TGTGCCAGCAGCCCAGATGGTTCACCCCTCCACTTT.

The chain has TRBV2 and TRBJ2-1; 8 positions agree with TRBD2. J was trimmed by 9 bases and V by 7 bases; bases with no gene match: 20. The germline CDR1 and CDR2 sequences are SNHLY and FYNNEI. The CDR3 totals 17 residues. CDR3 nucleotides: TGTGCCAGCACCCAAACGCCCGGGACTAGGACAAGAGGTGAGCAGTTCTTC. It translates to CASTQTPGTRTRGEQFF.

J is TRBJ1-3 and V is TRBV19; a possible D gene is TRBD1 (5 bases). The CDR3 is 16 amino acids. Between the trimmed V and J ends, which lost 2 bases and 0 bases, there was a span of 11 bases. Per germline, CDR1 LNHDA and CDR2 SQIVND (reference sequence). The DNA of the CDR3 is TGTGCCAGTAGTATACGAGGACAACACTCTGGAAACACCATATATTTT. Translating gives CASSIRGQHSGNTIYF.

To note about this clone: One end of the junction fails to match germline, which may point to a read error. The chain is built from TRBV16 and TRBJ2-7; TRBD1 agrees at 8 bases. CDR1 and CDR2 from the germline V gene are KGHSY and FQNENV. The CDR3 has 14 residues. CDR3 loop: CANSPGQEFYEQYF. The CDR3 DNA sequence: TGTGCCAACAGCCCGGGACAGGAGTTTTACGAGCAGTACTTC.

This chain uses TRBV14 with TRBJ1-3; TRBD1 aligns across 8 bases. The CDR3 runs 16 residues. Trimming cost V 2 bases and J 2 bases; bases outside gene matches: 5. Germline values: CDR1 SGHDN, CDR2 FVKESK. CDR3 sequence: CASSQYSGGTGNTIYF. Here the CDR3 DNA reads TGTGCCAGCAGCCAATACTCAGGGGGCACTGGAAACACCATATATTTT.